These 2 T cell receptor beta chains came from one sample sequenced in a study of Ad26.COV2.S vaccination and SARS-CoV-2 variants. Data came from immunoSEQ multiplex PCR; TCRdb stores just in-frame clones and leaves some out. Among approximately 340,000 clones listed, approximately 90% were seen once. Sample: peripheral blood, taken after recovery from COVID-19. These receptors all stem from a human donor who had recovered from COVID-19.

The chain uses TRBV27 and TRBJ2-1, with 11 bases identical to TRBD2. The CDR3 covers 15 residues. CDR1 is MNHEY and CDR2 is SMNVEV in the germline V gene (reference sequence). Trimming at V came to 6 bases and at J to 3 bases, leaving 4 bases not matched to a gene. The CDR3 protein is CASSSGTSGYNEQFF. CDR3 bases: TGTGCCAGCAGCTCCGGGACTAGCGGCTACAATGAGCAGTTCTTC.

The gene calls are TRBV7-3 and TRBJ2-1; 7 nucleotides agree with TRBD1. Germline V gene sequence: CDR1 SGHTA, CDR2 FQGTGA. V gave up 2 bases and J gave up 4 bases; unmatched junction bases: 2. The CDR3 covers 14 residues. CDR3 nucleotide sequence: TGTGCCAGCAGCTTAGAGGGACAGTACAATGAGCAGTTCTTC. This gives the protein CASSLEGQYNEQFF.